This TCR beta chain was recorded in a study of beta chain features in type 1 diabetes. This clone was seen only a few times. By way of CD45RO/CCR7/CD25/CD127/CD95/CD27, the CD4+ regulatory, stem cell-like memory, central memory and naive cells were sorted. Isolated RNA was reverse transcribed in full, so expressed TCRB transcripts were sequenced. This table comes from immunoSEQ multiplex PCR, and its TCRdb copy is limited to in-frame clones, with some not included. Of about 130,000 clones listed, about 8.7% are singletons. The germline V gene has CDR1 MNHEY and CDR2 SVGAGI. The CDR3 contains 15 residues. The V segment lost 4 bases and the J segment 3 bases; nucleotides outside the gene matches: 7.

This sequence joins TRBV6-5 and TRBJ2-3; 7 bases align to TRBD2. The sequenced sample was central memory CD4+ T cells from blood. The TCR was taken from a man aged 18 to 35 in good health. Here the CDR3 DNA reads TGTGCCAGCAGTTTAGACGGGGAGGGAACAGATACGCAGTATTTT. It specifies CASSLDGEGTDTQYF.